The T cell receptor beta chain under discussion was sequenced for a study of spatial heterogeneity in lung cancer. Study findings and constraints: Tumors with more nonsynonymous mutations had more expanded intratumoral alpha and beta TCRs.

TCRdb analysed the 5' RACE reads with MiXCR anew, one entry per CDR3 protein. The sample includes some 8,700 distinct CDR3 sequences, 4.5% to 6% seen only once; the top ten take around 24%. Described time point: sample taken at primary tumor resection. The study sequenced unsorted whole RNA from tumor, nontumor lung or frozen PBMC. This clonotype was detected ten times or more. The antigen is undetermined. The TCR originated in a male donor with early-stage non-small cell lung cancer. The source material was lung tumor tissue, sampled at surgery.

CDR3 residues: CASRNRGTNTGELFF. CDR3 coding DNA: TGTGCCAGCAGGAACAGGGGTACAAATACCGGGGAGCTGTTTTTT. The rearrangement uses TRBV5-4 and TRBJ2-2; TRBD1 aligns across 7 bases. The CDR3 runs 15 residues. Looked up from germline, CDR1 is SGHNT and CDR2 is YYREEE (reference sequence). V lost 5 bases and J lost 5; bases outside the gene matches: 9.